A single sample gave rise to the 32 T cell receptor beta chains below, sequenced in a study of blood T cell repertoires in COVID-19. Libraries were prepared by immunoSEQ multiplex PCR; TCRdb keeps only in-frame clonotypes and omits some of them. The data contain some 190,000 clones, around 82% of them singletons. The sample consisted of PBMCs or T cells enriched from blood (not recorded which). Receptors were obtained from a man in his thirties or forties with acute COVID-19.

The chain employs TRBV28 and TRBJ1-1; no clear D. V was trimmed by 4 bases and J by 0 bases, leaving 12 bases between them. The germline gives CDR1 MDHEN, CDR2 SYDVKM. The CDR3 consists of 15 residues. Written as DNA, the CDR3 is TGTGCCAGCAGTTCGGGGTCGGGTATGAACACTGAAGCTTTCTTT. This gives the protein CASSSGSGMNTEAFF.

This clone is a singleton in its sample. Different DNA sequences within this sample yield the same CDR3. The chain combines TRBV30 with TRBJ2-2, with unresolved D. This CDR3 has 13 residues. V was cut by 3 bases and J by 5 bases, with 10 bases left in between. Germline CDR1 and CDR2: GTSNPN and SVGIG (reference sequence). This CDR3 reads CAWSVLSTGELFF. In DNA form, the CDR3 reads TGTGCCTGGAGCGTACTAAGTACCGGGGAGCTGTTTTTT. The full variable domain, with the rest looked up from reference TRBV30 and TRBJ2-2, is SQTIHQWPATLVQPVGSPLSLECTVEGTSNPNLYWYRQAAGRGLQLLFYSVGIGQISSEVPQNLSASRPQDRQFILSSKKLLLSDSGFYLCAWSVLSTGELFFGEGSRLTVL.

The rearrangement joins TRBV4-1 to TRBJ1-4; 7 bases agree with TRBD1. Germline V gene lookup returns CDR1 MGHRA and CDR2 YSYEKL. Losses at the gene ends were 0 bases for V and 2 bases for J; bases not matched to a gene: 9. The CDR3 spans 18 residues. DNA of the CDR3: TGCGCCAGCAGCCAAGATCGGCGGAGGACAGGCACTAATGAAAAACTGTTTTTT. Its protein is CASSQDRRRTGTNEKLFF.

The chain links TRBV5-1 to TRBJ1-2; D is possibly TRBD1 (5 bases). V shed 0 bases and J shed 6 bases, with 12 bases lying between them. The CDR3 is 14 amino acids. CDR1 and CDR2 from the germline V gene are SGHRS and YFSETQ. CDR3 residues: CASSLALGEDGYTF. CDR3 nucleotides: TGCGCCAGCAGCTTGGCATTGGGGGAGGATGGCTACACCTTC.

This clone was seen only a few times. The rearrangement uses TRBV28 and TRBJ1-1, with D perhaps matching TRBD1 (5 bases). The V end was cut by 5 bases, the J end by 1 base, with 11 bases between. CDR1 and CDR2 (germline): MDHEN, SYDVKM. CDR3 size: 14 residues. The CDR3 coding sequence is TGTGCCAGCAGTGCTGACCAGGGGAACACTGAAGCTTTCTTT. Translated, it gives CASSADQGNTEAFF. Supplemented by reference TRBV28 and TRBJ1-1, the full variable domain reads DVKVTQSSRYLVKRTGEKVFLECVQDMDHENMFWYRQDPGLGLRLIYFSYDVKMKEKGDIPEGYSVSREKKERFSLILESASTNQTSMYLCASSADQGNTEAFFGQGTRLTVV.

In the case of this clone: Other DNA sequences in the sample encode the same CDR3. The V call is TRBV3-1 (or the pseudogene TRBV3-2), the J call TRBJ2-3, with D tentatively TRBD2 (5 bases). V was shortened by 3 bases and J by 3 bases, with 7 bases between the two germline ends. Germline-derived CDR1 and CDR2 are LGHDT and YNNKEL (reference sequence). The CDR3 covers 13 residues. The CDR3 DNA reads as TGTGCCAGCAGCCAGGGCGGGACAGATACGCAGTATTTT. This gives the protein CASSQGGTDTQYF.

The chain couples TRBV6-5 to TRBJ2-2; tentatively, D is TRBD1 (5 bases). V was shortened by 6 bases and J by 6 bases, with 14 bases between the two germline ends. From germline, CDR1 is MNHEY and CDR2 SVGAGI. This CDR3 contains 14 residues. CDR3 in amino acids: CASRLRMGPGELFF. In DNA, the CDR3 is TGTGCCAGCAGACTACGCATGGGGCCCGGGGAGCTGTTTTTT.

V is TRBV2 and J is TRBJ1-2; TRBD1 agrees at 7 bases. Germline trimming cut 9 bases from V and 4 bases from J; bases unmatched to any gene: 2. The CDR3 length is 11 residues. Germline CDR1 reads SNHLY; CDR2 reads FYNNEI. Here the CDR3 DNA reads TGTGCCAGTGGACAGGCCTATGGCTACACCTTC. Its translation is CASGQAYGYTF. Variable domain in full (rest from reference TRBV2 and TRBJ1-2): EPEVTQTPSHQVTQMGQEVILRCVPISNHLYFYWYRQILGQKVEFLVSFYNNEISEKSEIFDDQFSVERPDGSNFTLKIRSTKLEDSAMYFCASGQAYGYTFGSGTRLTVV.

The V gene is TRBV7-9, the J gene TRBJ2-5, with a possible D match to TRBD2 (5 bases). The CDR3 covers 14 residues. Trimming pared 2 bases from V and 5 bases from J, leaving 12 bases between. Per germline, CDR1 SEHNR and CDR2 FQNEAQ (reference sequence). Here the CDR3 DNA reads TGTGCCAGCAGCTTACAAGGGAGTAAGGAGACCCAGTACTTC. Its translation: CASSLQGSKETQYF.

A few counts support this clone. This chain uses TRBV19 with TRBJ1-5; TRBD1 aligns across 9 bases. Germline lookup yields CDR1 LNHDA and CDR2 SQIVND (reference sequence). The junction had 4 bases not matched to a gene; V was cut back by 3 bases and J by 4 bases. This CDR3 has 15 residues. The CDR3 loop reads CASSIRGQGNQPQHF. The DNA of the CDR3 is TGTGCCAGTAGTATTCGGGGACAGGGTAATCAGCCCCAGCATTTT.

This clone was found a few times. The rearrangement joins TRBV5-1 to TRBJ1-5; TRBD1 is a possible D gene (6 bases). Trimming took 1 base from V and 4 from J, leaving 9 bases between them. The CDR3 has 14 residues. CDR1 is SGHRS, CDR2 YFSETQ, per germline. DNA of the CDR3: TGCGCCAGCAGCTTGACAGGGCCAAATCAGCCCCAGCATTTT. Protein product: CASSLTGPNQPQHF.

The gene calls are TRBV10-2 and TRBJ2-7, with no clear D. Germline loops: CDR1 WSHSY, CDR2 SAAADI. Trimming took off 5 bases at V and 5 bases at J, with 10 bases between the two ends. This CDR3 is 12 amino acids long. CDR3 residues: CASSSSRHEQYF. Here the CDR3 DNA reads TGCGCCAGCAGTAGCTCGCGGCACGAGCAGTACTTC.

This clone showed up just once. The V call is TRBV28, the J call TRBJ1-2, with D perhaps matching TRBD1 (5 bases). The germline V and J ends were trimmed by 2 bases and 6 bases, with 13 bases remaining between them. Germline V gives CDR1 MDHEN, CDR2 SYDVKM. The CDR3 is made up of 14 amino acids. In DNA form, the CDR3 reads TGTGCCAGCAGTTTACTAAGACAGCTCAATGGCTACACCTTC. It encodes CASSLLRQLNGYTF.

This chain uses TRBV10-1 with TRBJ2-1, with D unresolved. The V and J ends lost 0 bases and 6 bases respectively, with 6 bases between them. Germline assignment: CDR1 WNHNN and CDR2 SYGVQD (reference sequence). This CDR3 contains 13 residues. CDR3: CASSESRFNEQFF. CDR3 nucleotides: TGCGCCAGCAGTGAGTCTAGATTCAATGAGCAGTTCTTC.

This clone has more than one count but fewer than ten. This chain joins TRBV25-1 and TRBJ1-5, with 7 bases aligning to TRBD1. V was clipped by 4 bases and J by 3 bases; unmatched bases: 6. Per germline, CDR1 MGHDK and CDR2 SYGVNS. CDR3 size: 15 residues. CDR3 residues: CASSGRTGDNQPQHF. The CDR3 region has the DNA TGTGCCAGCAGTGGAAGGACAGGCGACAATCAGCCCCAGCATTTT.

The chain carries TRBV19 and TRBJ1-1; 10 bases fit TRBD1. The V gene end was trimmed by 3 bases and the J gene end by 3 bases; junction bases not matched to a gene: 1. CDR3 size: 14 residues. Looked up from germline, CDR1 is LNHDA and CDR2 is SQIVND (reference sequence). CDR3 nucleotide sequence: TGTGCCAGTAGTATGGACAGGGGGGACACTGAAGCTTTCTTT. Its translation is CASSMDRGDTEAFF. The full variable domain, completed using reference TRBV19 and TRBJ1-1, is DGGITQSPKYLFRKEGQNVTLSCEQNLNHDAMYWYRQDPGQGLRLIYYSQIVNDFQKGDIAEGYSVSREKKESFPLTVTSAQKNPTAFYLCASSMDRGDTEAFFGQGTRLTVV.

The table lists this clone with a few counts. The chain links TRBV6-1 to TRBJ1-2; perhaps TRBD1 as D (5 bases). Germline lookup yields CDR1 MNHNS and CDR2 SASEGT. This CDR3 comprises 14 residues. V gave up 1 base and J gave up 7 bases, with 13 bases separating them. The CDR3 DNA is TGTGCCAGCAGTGAAGACGCGGGGACGCGTGGCTACACCTTC. Protein product: CASSEDAGTRGYTF.

Many counts were recorded for this clone. The V gene is TRBV7-3, the J gene TRBJ1-6, with D unresolved. Trimming took off 2 bases at V and 5 bases at J, with 4 bases between the two ends. There are 13 residues in the CDR3. CDR1 is SGHTA, CDR2 FQGTGA, per germline. The CDR3 sequence: CASSLYDNSPLHF. For the CDR3, the DNA is TGTGCCAGCAGCTTATATGATAATTCACCCCTCCACTTT.

This clone was counted between two and nine times. This chain connects TRBV7-2 to TRBJ1-4, with 9 bases matching TRBD1. The CDR3 covers 15 residues. The junction had 9 bases not matched to a gene; V was cut back by 3 bases and J by 10 bases. The germline V gene encodes CDR1 SGHTA and CDR2 FQGNSA. The CDR3 sequence: CASSFSGTGKGKLFF. The DNA for the CDR3 is TGTGCCAGCAGCTTTTCCGGGACAGGGAAGGGAAAACTGTTTTTT.

The chain carries TRBV6-2 or TRBV6-3 and TRBJ1-2, with 8 bases aligning to TRBD1. Trimming at V came to 4 bases and at J to 4 bases, leaving 2 bases not matched to a gene. Germline CDR1 is MNHEY and CDR2 is SVGEGT. The CDR3 consists of 13 residues. CDR3 coding DNA: TGTGCCAGCAGTTGGACAGGGTCCTATGGCTACACCTTC. It specifies CASSWTGSYGYTF.

J is TRBJ2-2 and V is TRBV11-2; D may be TRBD2 (5 bases). Looked up from germline, CDR1 is SGHAT and CDR2 is FQNNGV. Trimming cost V 1 base and J 2 bases, with 11 bases left between them. The CDR3 runs to 16 residues. CDR3 sequence (DNA): TGTGCCAGCAGCTTAGCTGAGGGATACAACACCGGGGAGCTGTTTTTT. Translated, it gives CASSLAEGYNTGELFF.

This chain connects TRBV19 to TRBJ2-7; maybe TRBD1 (6 bases). CDR3 length: 15 amino acids. V was shortened by 6 bases and J by 2 bases, with 17 bases between the two germline ends. In germline, CDR1 is LNHDA, CDR2 SQIVND (reference sequence). CDR3 sequence: CASRGRAGEPYEQYF. The CDR3, as DNA: TGTGCCAGTAGAGGACGGGCAGGGGAGCCCTACGAGCAGTACTTC. Based on the CDR3 plus reference TRBV19 and TRBJ2-7, the full variable domain is DGGITQSPKYLFRKEGQNVTLSCEQNLNHDAMYWYRQDPGQGLRLIYYSQIVNDFQKGDIAEGYSVSREKKESFPLTVTSAQKNPTAFYLCASRGRAGEPYEQYFGPGTRLTVT.

The chain employs TRBV2 and TRBJ2-5; D perhaps matches TRBD1 (6 bases). Germline CDR1 SNHLY, CDR2 FYNNEI. This CDR3 has 14 residues. V lost 7 bases and J 0 bases, leaving 12 bases between the germline ends. CDR3 amino acids: CASTRDTYQETQYF. The CDR3 DNA reads TGTGCCAGCACACGGGACACGTACCAAGAGACCCAGTACTTC.

The CDR3 sequence: CASSPTPRGAGANVLTF. CDR3 nucleotides: TGTGCCAGCAGCCCCACCCCTAGGGGCGCTGGGGCCAACGTCCTGACTTTC. V usage is TRBV7-9 and J usage is TRBJ2-6, with a weak D call TRBD1 (5 bases). With 5 bases removed from V and 2 bases from J, the gap between germline ends came to 16 bases. In germline, CDR1 is SEHNR, CDR2 FQNEAQ (reference sequence). This CDR3 has 17 amino acids.

V is TRBV19 and J is TRBJ1-1; 7 nucleotides match TRBD1. Trimming took 5 bases from V and 3 from J; bases not matched to a gene: 6. The CDR3 sequence is 14 residues long. Per germline, CDR1 LNHDA and CDR2 SQIVND (reference sequence). For the CDR3, the DNA is TGTGCCAGTAGTTCACACAGGGGCGACACTGAAGCTTTCTTT. Translating it yields CASSSHRGDTEAFF.

This chain joins TRBV6-2 or TRBV6-3 and TRBJ1-6; TRBD1 agrees at 8 bases. The CDR3 covers 16 residues. Germline loops: CDR1 MNHEY, CDR2 SVGEGT. With 5 bases clipped from V and 7 bases from J, the junction kept 10 bases outside the gene matches. Here the CDR3 reads CASSKKGPGGNSPLHF. The CDR3 DNA reads TGTGCCAGCAGTAAAAAGGGACCAGGGGGCAATTCACCCCTCCACTTT.

Only one count was recorded for this clone. This chain connects TRBV14 to TRBJ1-3; the D is unclear. Deletions cut 1 base from V and 1 base from J, with 11 bases between. CDR3 length: 16 amino acids. Per germline, CDR1 SGHDN and CDR2 FVKESK. CDR3 sequence: CASSQARTGSGNTIYF. The DNA of the CDR3 is TGTGCCAGCAGCCAAGCAAGAACGGGGTCTGGAAACACCATATATTTT. Full variable domain (missing parts from reference TRBV14 and TRBJ1-3): EAGVTQFPSHSVIEKGQTVTLRCDPISGHDNLYWYRRVMGKEIKFLLHFVKESKQDESGMPNNRFLAERTGGTYSTLKVQPAELEDSGVYFCASSQARTGSGNTIYFGEGSWLTVV.

This rearrangement joins TRBV6-5 to TRBJ1-2, with a possible D match to TRBD1 (5 bases). Germline assignment: CDR1 MNHEY and CDR2 SVGAGI. The CDR3 contains 13 residues. V lost 5 bases and J lost 4, with 11 bases in between. CDR3 residues: CASSIGQGYGYTF. CDR3 DNA sequence: TGTGCCAGCAGTATAGGGCAGGGCTATGGCTACACCTTC.

The chain links TRBV7-2 to TRBJ2-7, with D possibly being TRBD2 (5 bases). The CDR3 is 16 residues long. Germline CDR1 is SGHTA and CDR2 is FQGNSA. V lost 1 base, J lost 2 bases, and 15 bases lay in between. CDR3 loop: CASSLGWRAITYEQYF. As DNA, the CDR3 is TGTGCCAGCAGCTTAGGCTGGCGGGCCATCACCTACGAGCAGTACTTC.

The chain couples TRBV3-1 (or the pseudogene TRBV3-2) to TRBJ1-1, with unresolved D. CDR3 size: 19 residues. V dropped 1 base and J dropped 4 bases, with 25 bases sitting between them. The germline CDR1 and CDR2 sequences are LGHDT and YNNKEL (reference sequence). In DNA form, the CDR3 reads TGTGCCAGCAGCCAAGTTCCCTTGGGGTTGAGACGACGGGGCACTGAAGCTTTCTTT. This codes for CASSQVPLGLRRRGTEAFF.

The rearrangement links TRBV5-5 to TRBJ1-1; TRBD1 is a possible D gene (5 bases). Trimming took 1 base from V and 5 from J, leaving 15 bases between them. Germline lookup yields CDR1 SGHKS and CDR2 YYEKEE (reference sequence). CDR3 length equals 15 residues. The CDR3 loop is CASSLRYRGITEAFF. The CDR3 bases are TGTGCCAGCAGCTTGAGGTATAGGGGAATAACTGAAGCTTTCTTT.

This clone was seen just once. The genes are TRBV7-9 and TRBJ2-7; D gene ambiguous. V gave up 3 bases and J gave up 2 bases, with 8 bases separating them. Germline-derived CDR1 and CDR2 are SEHNR and FQNEAQ (reference sequence). The CDR3 contains 13 residues. The CDR3 bases are TGTGCCAGCAGCTTGTCAGGTCCCTACGAGCAGTACTTC. Its protein product is CASSLSGPYEQYF.